The 3 T cell receptor beta chains listed next were all sequenced from one sample in a study of PD-L1 blockade in urothelial cancer (dated by TCRdb to about 2017). What the time point label conveys for this sample: pretreatment peripheral blood. The library was prepared using the immunoSEQ multiplex PCR assay. TCRdb took this table from immuneACCESS and kept in-frame rearrangements with V and J called. Such tables lack part of the clones; where checked against another copy, unresolved V genes explain under half of the gap, and the rest is unexplained. Across this sample there are roughly 91,000 clones, with 85% to 90% seen only once. Approximately 15% of the sample is taken by the ten largest. The sequences come from PBMCs, collected around atezolizumab (anti-PD-L1) treatment. Receptor source: a man in his sixties with urothelial cancer.

This chain uses TRBV19 with TRBJ1-5; perhaps TRBD1 as D (6 bases). CDR3 length equals 15 residues. Germline V gene sequence: CDR1 LNHDA, CDR2 SQIVND (reference sequence). V shed 6 bases and J shed 5 bases, with 17 bases lying between them. The CDR3 reads CASRGRQAKYQPQHF. The CDR3 DNA is TGTGCCAGTAGGGGCCGACAGGCGAAATATCAGCCCCAGCATTTT.

The chain couples TRBV15 to TRBJ1-5; 7 positions match TRBD1. The V and J ends lost 1 base and 3 bases, in that order; junction bases with no gene match: 6. Germline V lookup: CDR1 LNHNV, CDR2 YYDKDF (reference sequence). The CDR3 has 16 residues. The CDR3 region is CATSRARDSHNQPQHF. CDR3 bases: TGTGCCACCAGCAGAGCCCGGGACAGCCACAATCAGCCCCAGCATTTT.

The chain recombines TRBV6-1 with TRBJ2-1; 9 bases are shared with TRBD2. The CDR3 is 14 amino acids. V lost 7 bases to trimming and J lost 2 bases; unmatched junction nucleotides: 3. Germline loops: CDR1 MNHNS, CDR2 SASEGT. CDR3 loop: CASNKREAYNEQFF. The CDR3 DNA sequence: TGTGCCAGCAATAAGCGGGAGGCCTACAATGAGCAGTTCTTC.